A single TCR beta chain is shown here with its context. What it binds is unknown. Collection of lesional scalp punch biopsies and peripheral blood was performed in alopecia areata patients. This sample is part of a study of CD8+ T cells in alopecia areata. Turning to the study itself: Treated patients swallowed 5 to 10 mg of oral tofacitinib twice daily.

Study observations and caveats: In lesional scalp, particularly from alopecia totalis/universalis, clonality was higher than in normal scalp. Scalp repertoires also include resident alphabeta T cells from normal skin.

The CDR3 is 13 amino acids. Germline-derived CDR1 and CDR2 are LNHNV and YYDKDF (reference sequence). The V and J ends lost 0 bases and 4 bases respectively, with 7 bases between them. cDNA prepared by RNA extraction and subsequent reverse transcription served as the template for sequencing. Libraries were prepared by immunoSEQ multiplex PCR; TCRdb keeps only in-frame clonotypes and omits some of them. The data hold around 140,000 clones, with about 60% observed a single time. The receptor comes from a human donor with alopecia areata. The sequencing used CD4+ T cells sorted from blood, collected at week 0. V is TRBV15 and J is TRBJ2-7, with D uncertain. CDR3 nucleotide sequence: TGTGCCACCAGCAGAGATATGGGGTACGAGCAGTACTTC. Its translation is CATSRDMGYEQYF.